The 19 T cell receptor beta chains below come from one sample, sequenced in a study of PD-1 blockade in classical Hodgkin lymphoma (TCRdb year 2020). According to the study, the label for this sample's time point signals: cycle 1 day 1 (C1D1), immediately before nivolumab initiation. All trial patients had relapsed after autologous stem cell transplantation, with cohorts A, B and C differing in prior brentuximab vedotin exposure. Library preparation was by the immunoSEQ multiplex PCR assay. The clones in this table, taken by TCRdb from immuneACCESS, are in-frame only. Not every clone is retained; where verified, under half of the shortfall comes from an unresolved V gene, and the cause of the rest is unknown. The sample includes approximately 12,000 clones, with 80% observed a single time. The top ten hold about 24% of the sample. Sequencing was performed on peripheral blood mononuclear cells (PBMCs), taken at baseline. These receptors were collected from a human donor with classical Hodgkin lymphoma.

This clone has only a few counts. The chain has TRBV29-1 and TRBJ1-2, with D perhaps TRBD1 (6 bases). The CDR3 sequence is 12 residues long. Per germline, CDR1 SQVTM and CDR2 ANQGSEA. The V gene lost 4 bases and the J gene lost 8 bases, with 14 bases spanning the gap. The CDR3 reads CSVGDRSWGYTF. CDR3 nucleotides: TGCAGCGTTGGTGACAGGAGCTGGGGCTACACCTTC.

This clone was recorded a few times. V is TRBV10-3 and J is TRBJ1-1; D unclear. CDR1 ENHRY and CDR2 SYGVKD come from the germline V gene. The germline V and J ends were trimmed by 7 bases and 0 bases, with 9 bases remaining between them. This CDR3 region has 13 residues. The CDR3 DNA reads as TGTGCCATCACCACCGGACTGAACACTGAAGCTTTCTTT. Its translation: CAITTGLNTEAFF.

The rearrangement joins TRBV5-1 to TRBJ2-7; 8 bases are shared with TRBD2. CDR3 length: 16 amino acids. Trimming at V came to 9 bases and at J to 3 bases, leaving 17 bases not matched to a gene. CDR1 and CDR2 from the germline V gene are SGHRS and YFSETQ. The chain's CDR3 is CATQLGPGGRSYEQYF. The CDR3 DNA reads as TGCGCCACCCAGCTTGGGCCGGGAGGGCGAAGCTACGAGCAGTACTTC.

The chain combines TRBV5-4 with TRBJ2-2; D perhaps matches TRBD2 (5 bases). The length of the CDR3 is 16 residues. The germline CDR1 and CDR2 sequences are SGHNT and YYREEE (reference sequence). V lost 0 bases and J lost 0, with 9 bases in between. CDR3 protein: CASSLGVASNTGELFF. The CDR3 DNA follows: TGTGCCAGCAGCTTGGGAGTAGCGTCGAACACCGGGGAGCTGTTTTTT.

The V and J genes are TRBV4-2 and TRBJ2-3; possible D gene TRBD2, 5 bases. CDR3 size: 14 residues. The germline gives CDR1 LGHNA, CDR2 YNFKEQ. The ends were cut back, 1 base at V and 0 bases at J, with 5 bases in the middle. For the CDR3, the DNA is TGTGCCAGCAGCCAAGCGGGGAGCACAGATACGCAGTATTTT. This sequence encodes CASSQAGSTDTQYF.

The rearrangement joins TRBV13 to TRBJ2-5, with no clear D. The CDR3 is 13 residues long. Deletions cut 6 bases from V and 3 bases from J, with 11 bases between. Germline V gives CDR1 PRHDT, CDR2 FYEKMQ (reference sequence). As DNA, the CDR3 is TGTGCCAGCAGTTACAGACCAAAAGAGACCCAGTACTTC. This encodes CASSYRPKETQYF.

The chain employs TRBV6-5 and TRBJ1-1; D not certain. Germline V gene sequence: CDR1 MNHEY, CDR2 SVGAGI. V dropped 0 bases and J dropped 11 bases, with 16 bases sitting between them. The CDR3 sequence is 14 residues long. In DNA form, the CDR3 reads TGTGCCAGCAGTTACTCTCGGCTCCTTAGGTGGGCTTTCTTT. Its protein product is CASSYSRLLRWAFF.

This chain links TRBV2 with TRBJ2-5; 8 bases map to TRBD1. J was trimmed by 2 bases and V by 3 bases; bases with no gene match: 5. This CDR3 spans 15 amino acids. Per the germline V gene, CDR1 is SNHLY and CDR2 is FYNNEI. CDR3 residues: CASSETGVLQETQYF. DNA of the CDR3: TGTGCCAGCAGTGAGACAGGGGTCTTACAAGAGACCCAGTACTTC.

V gene TRBV6-5 combines with J gene TRBJ1-5; D remains unclear. Trimming removed 8 bases from V and 0 bases from J, with 8 bases in between. Germline loops: CDR1 MNHEY, CDR2 SVGAGI. CDR3 length equals 13 residues. CDR3 protein: CASRAYSNQPQHF. In nucleotides, the CDR3 is TGTGCCAGCCGCGCCTATAGCAATCAGCCCCAGCATTTT.

The gene calls are TRBV6-5 and TRBJ1-2, with D maybe TRBD1 (5 bases). The germline V and J ends were trimmed by 6 bases and 5 bases, with 10 bases remaining between them. The germline V gene has CDR1 MNHEY and CDR2 SVGAGI. This CDR3 contains 12 residues. DNA for the CDR3: TGTGCCAGCAGAGGGACGGAGTATGGCTACACCTTC. Amino acid sequence: CASRGTEYGYTF.

The chain combines TRBV5-1 with TRBJ2-3, with 8 bases fitting TRBD1. Germline assignment: CDR1 SGHRS and CDR2 YFSETQ. Losses at the gene ends were 6 bases for V and 2 bases for J; bases not matched to a gene: 5. CDR3 size: 14 residues. The CDR3 bases are TGCGCCAGCATACCGGGACAGGACACAGATACGCAGTATTTT. This sequence encodes CASIPGQDTDTQYF. The variable domain in full, with the rest retrieved from reference TRBV5-1 and TRBJ2-3, is KAGVTQTPRYLIKTRGQQVTLSCSPISGHRSVSWYQQTPGQGLQFLFEYFSETQRNKGNFPGRFSGRQFSNSRSEMNVSTLELGDSALYLCASIPGQDTDTQYFGPGTRLTVL.

V usage is TRBV11-2 and J usage is TRBJ1-6; a possible D gene is TRBD1 (5 bases). The V gene lost 1 base and the J gene lost 4 bases, with 11 bases spanning the gap. This CDR3 contains 16 residues. Germline CDR1 SGHAT, CDR2 FQNNGV. For the CDR3, the DNA is TGTGCCAGCAGCTTAGTCAGGGCCCTATATAATTCACCCCTCCACTTT. It specifies CASSLVRALYNSPLHF. Full variable domain (rest looked up from reference TRBV11-2 and TRBJ1-6): EAGVAQSPRYKIIEKRQSVAFWCNPISGHATLYWYQQILGQGPKLLIQFQNNGVVDDSQLPKDRFSAERLKGVDSTLKIQPAKLEDSAVYLCASSLVRALYNSPLHFGNGTRLTVT.

The CDR3 DNA is TGCAGCGTTGAACCCCCGATCTCGAGGAACACTGAAGCTTTCTTT. This encodes CSVEPPISRNTEAFF. This rearrangement joins TRBV29-1 to TRBJ1-1; D not resolved. The germline V and J ends were trimmed by 2 bases and 1 base, with 14 bases remaining between them. Germline V gene lookup returns CDR1 SQVTM and CDR2 ANQGSEA. The CDR3 is made up of 15 amino acids.

The chain uses TRBV28 and TRBJ1-1; D is perhaps TRBD1 (5 bases). Trimming took 7 bases from V and 6 from J, leaving 15 bases between them. The CDR3 runs 13 residues. CDR1 is MDHEN, CDR2 SYDVKM, per germline. CDR3 amino acids: CASTEEGRAEAFF. The CDR3 DNA reads TGTGCCAGCACGGAGGAGGGGAGGGCTGAAGCTTTCTTT.

The chain joins TRBV2 to TRBJ2-2, with D unclear. The CDR3 runs to 16 residues. Trimming cost V 10 bases and J 0 bases, with 18 bases left between them. Germline values: CDR1 SNHLY, CDR2 FYNNEI. The CDR3: CANSRNRFANTGELFF. As DNA, the CDR3 is TGTGCCAACAGCAGAAACAGATTCGCGAACACCGGGGAGCTGTTTTTT.

The chain uses TRBV2 and TRBJ1-5; D remains ambiguous. Germline CDR1 and CDR2: SNHLY and FYNNEI. The CDR3 is made up of 14 amino acids. Trimming stripped 0 bases from V and 4 bases from J, with 7 bases between. The DNA of the CDR3 is TGTGCCAGCAGTGAAGCGCTTGGAAATCAGCCCCAGCATTTT. Protein sequence: CASSEALGNQPQHF.

As for this clone: Other nucleotide sequences in the sample specify the same CDR3. V and J are TRBV6-5 and TRBJ1-1; 8 bases fit TRBD1. The germline V gene encodes CDR1 MNHEY and CDR2 SVGAGI. The CDR3 is 13 residues long. V was pared by 5 bases and J by 14 bases, with 13 bases of the junction left unmatched. The CDR3: CASSRPGTGTSFF. The CDR3 region has the DNA TGTGCCAGCAGTCGACCTGGGACAGGTACATCCTTCTTT.

This clone was detected once. CDR3 protein: CASSQNPGPNTDTQYF. CDR3 DNA: TGCGCCAGCAGCCAAAACCCGGGACCTAACACAGATACGCAGTATTTT. The rearrangement links TRBV4-3 to TRBJ2-3; D possibly matches TRBD1 or TRBD2 (5 bases each). Between the trimmed V and J ends, which lost 2 bases and 2 bases, there was a span of 14 bases. Germline V gene data show CDR1 as LGHNA and CDR2 as YSLEER. The CDR3 extends over 16 amino acids.

The chain combines TRBV29-1 with TRBJ2-7; 7 positions agree with TRBD1. The CDR3 runs 13 residues. V lost 6 bases, J lost 6 bases, and 11 bases stayed unmatched. The V gene's germline CDR1 is SQVTM and CDR2 ANQGSEA. CDR3 DNA: TGCAGCGTAGCGAGACAGGGCCCGGGCGAGCAGTACTTC. This gives the protein CSVARQGPGEQYF.